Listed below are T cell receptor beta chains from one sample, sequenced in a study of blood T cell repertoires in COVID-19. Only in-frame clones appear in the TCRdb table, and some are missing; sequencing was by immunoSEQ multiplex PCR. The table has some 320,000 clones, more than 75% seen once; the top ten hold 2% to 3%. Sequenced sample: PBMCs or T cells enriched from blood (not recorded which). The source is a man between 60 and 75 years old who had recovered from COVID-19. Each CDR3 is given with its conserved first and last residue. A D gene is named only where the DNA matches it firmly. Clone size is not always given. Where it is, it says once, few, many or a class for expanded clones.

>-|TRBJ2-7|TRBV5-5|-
CASSFQQGPYEQYF
TGTGCCAGCAGCTTCCAACAGGGCCCCTACGAGCAGTACTTC
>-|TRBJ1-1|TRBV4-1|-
CASSQDLIGTEAFF
TGCGCCAGCAGCCAAGATCTTATCGGCACTGAAGCTTTCTTT
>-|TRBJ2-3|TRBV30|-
CAWSVGGTSTDTQYF
TGTGCCTGGAGTGTCGGGGGTACTAGCACAGATACGCAGTATTTT
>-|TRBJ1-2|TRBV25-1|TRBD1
CASSGSSTGSYGYTF
TGTGCCAGCAGTGGCTCGTCGACAGGGAGCTATGGCTACACCTTC
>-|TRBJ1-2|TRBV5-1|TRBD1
CASSLAGTGVYGYTF
TGCGCCAGCAGCTTGGCTGGGACAGGGGTCTATGGCTACACCTTC
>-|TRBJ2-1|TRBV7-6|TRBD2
CASSLRTSRGVHEQFF
TGTGCCAGCAGCTTAAGGACTAGCCGAGGTGTCCATGAGCAGTTCTTC
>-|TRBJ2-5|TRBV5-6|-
CASSLLETQYF
TGTGCCAGCAGTCTCTTGGAGACCCAGTACTTC
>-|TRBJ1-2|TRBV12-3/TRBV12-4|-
CASSLVPGYGYTF
TGTGCCAGCAGTTTAGTCCCAGGCTATGGCTACACCTTC
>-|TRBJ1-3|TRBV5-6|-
CASSLAGLGNTIYF
TGTGCCAGCAGCTTGGCAGGGCTTGGAAACACCATATATTTT
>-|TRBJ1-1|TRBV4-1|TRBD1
CASSQHRGRMEAFF
TGCGCCAGCAGCCAACACAGGGGCCGTATGGAAGCTTTCTTT
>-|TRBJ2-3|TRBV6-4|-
CASSDSRAGPSTDTQYF
TGTGCCAGCAGTGACTCGAGGGCGGGACCCAGCACAGATACGCAGTATTTT
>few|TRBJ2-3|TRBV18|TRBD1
CASSPETGVRDTQYF
TGTGCCAGCTCACCGGAGACAGGGGTGAGAGATACGCAGTATTTT
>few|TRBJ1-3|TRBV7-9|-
CASSLNSRGSGNTIYF
TGTGCCAGCAGCTTAAATTCTAGGGGCTCTGGAAACACCATATATTTT
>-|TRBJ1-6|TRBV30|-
CAWGGHQNSPLHF
TGTGCCTGGGGGGGGCATCAAAATTCACCCCTCCACTTT
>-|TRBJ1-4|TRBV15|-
CATSAKGEGNEKLFF
TGTGCCACCAGCGCCAAGGGGGAGGGGAATGAAAAACTGTTTTTT
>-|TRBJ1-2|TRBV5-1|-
CASSSPNSVDGYTF
TGCGCCAGCAGTTCACCCAATTCGGTGGATGGCTACACCTTC
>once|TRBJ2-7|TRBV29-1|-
CSAQTGRRYEQYF
TGCAGCGCCCAGACAGGTAGGCGTTACGAGCAGTACTTC
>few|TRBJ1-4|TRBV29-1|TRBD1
CSVGVAGGTEKLFF
TGCAGCGTTGGAGTAGCAGGGGGCACTGAAAAACTGTTTTTT
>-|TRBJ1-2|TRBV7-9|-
CASSLDRFGYTF
TGTGCCAGCAGCTTAGACCGGTTTGGCTACACCTTC
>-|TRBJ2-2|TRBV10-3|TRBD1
CAISETGGTGELFF
TGTGCCATCAGTGAGACAGGGGGGACCGGGGAGCTGTTTTTT
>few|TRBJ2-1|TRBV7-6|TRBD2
CASTRLIGLAGGSEYNEQFF
TGTGCCAGCACCAGACTAATTGGACTAGCGGGGGGTTCGGAATACAATGAGCAGTTCTTC
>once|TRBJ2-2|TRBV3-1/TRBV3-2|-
CASSRRGSAGELFF
TGTGCCAGCAGCAGGCGCGGGTCCGCCGGGGAGCTGTTTTTT
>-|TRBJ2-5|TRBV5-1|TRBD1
CASSLAGVVGQGAATQYF
TGCGCCAGCAGCTTGGCCGGCGTTGTAGGACAGGGGGCGGCGACCCAGTACTTC
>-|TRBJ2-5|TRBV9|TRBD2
CASSVGLSSGQETQYF
TGTGCCAGCAGCGTAGGCTTGTCTAGCGGGCAAGAGACCCAGTACTTC
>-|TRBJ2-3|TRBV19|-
CASSIGLLTDTQYF
TGTGCCAGTAGTATAGGTCTCCTCACAGATACGCAGTATTTT
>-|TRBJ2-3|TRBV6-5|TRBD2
CASRPLAASTDTQYF
TGTGCCAGCAGACCACTAGCGGCTAGCACAGATACGCAGTATTTT
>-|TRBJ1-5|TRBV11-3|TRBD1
CASSLGRNRGGSNQPQHF
TGTGCCAGCAGCTTAGGCCGAAACAGGGGGGGGAGCAATCAGCCCCAGCATTTT
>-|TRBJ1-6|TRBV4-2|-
CASSQDTAETLLNNSPLHF
TGTGCCAGCAGCCAAGACACCGCGGAGACCCTTCTGAATAATTCACCCCTCCACTTT
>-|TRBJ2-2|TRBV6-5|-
CASSYRGTSGELFF
TGTGCCAGCAGTTACAGAGGGACTTCCGGGGAGCTGTTTTTT
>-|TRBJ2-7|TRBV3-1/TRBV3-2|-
CASSPRGGPYEQYF
TGTGCCAGCAGCCCTAGGGGGGGCCCCTACGAGCAGTACTTC
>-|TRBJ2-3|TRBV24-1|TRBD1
CATSDPKTGTDRTDTQYF
TGTGCCACCAGTGATCCAAAGACCGGGACAGATCGCACAGATACGCAGTATTTT
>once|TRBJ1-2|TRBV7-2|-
CASSLGTSGDGYTF
TGTGCCAGCAGCTTAGGGACATCTGGAGATGGCTACACCTTC